The rows below give T cell receptor beta chains drawn from one sample of a study of cytomegalovirus exposure and HLA in healthy donors. Profiling relied on immunoSEQ multiplex PCR, and the TCRdb table lists in-frame clones only, not all of them. Here the sample spans under 250,000 clones, about 90% being singletons. The sequenced sample consisted of PBMCs. These receptors came from a man in his late teens or twenties in good health and CMV-seropositive. The CDR3 runs from the conserved cysteine through the conserved F or W. A D gene is named only where the DNA matches it firmly. Clone size is not always given. Where it is, it says once, few, many or a class for expanded clones.

J gene | D gene | clone size | CDR3 length | V gene | CDR3 DNA | CDR3 protein
TRBJ2-1 | - | - | 14 | TRBV5-1 | TGCGCCAGCAGCTTGACAGAGGGCTTAAATGAGCAGTTCTTC | CASSLTEGLNEQFF
TRBJ2-1 | TRBD2 | many | 14 | TRBV6-4 | TGTGCCAGCAGTCGTAGCGGGGAGTACAATGAGCAGTTCTTC | CASSRSGEYNEQFF
TRBJ2-3 | - | - | 14 | TRBV5-4 | TGTGCCAGCAGCAGTGGGGGATTCGCAGATACGCAGTATTTT | CASSSGGFADTQYF
TRBJ1-4 | TRBD1 | - | 16 | TRBV28 | TGTGCCAGCAGTTTATCTGGACAGGGGGCTAATGAAAAACTGTTTTTT | CASSLSGQGANEKLFF
TRBJ1-1 | - | - | 14 | TRBV5-1 | TGCGCCAGCAGCTTAGCGGGGGCAAGGACTGAAGCTTTCTTT | CASSLAGARTEAFF
TRBJ1-2 | - | - | 15 | TRBV4-3 | TGCGCCAGCAGCCAAGATACCCTGGGACGCTATGGCTACACCTTC | CASSQDTLGRYGYTF
TRBJ1-4 | - | - | 15 | TRBV2 | TGTGCCAGCAGGGAGCGGGGGGTACGAAGTGAAAAACTGTTTTTT | CASRERGVRSEKLFF
TRBJ2-1 | TRBD2 | - | 15 | TRBV27 | TGTGCCAGCAGTTTGCTTTTAGCGGGAGGTAATGAGCAGTTCTTC | CASSLLLAGGNEQFF
TRBJ1-1 | - | - | 15 | TRBV27 | TGTGCCAGCAGTTATTTATATCCTTCGAACACTGAAGCTTTCTTT | CASSYLYPSNTEAFF
TRBJ1-2 | - | - | 14 | TRBV11-2 | TGTGCCAGCAGCTTAGCACCTAGTTACTATGGCTACACCTTC | CASSLAPSYYGYTF
TRBJ2-7 | - | - | 15 | TRBV5-1 | TGCGCCAGCTCGTTGGGGGAGAGCAACTCGTACGAGCAGTACTTC | CASSLGESNSYEQYF
TRBJ2-3 | TRBD2 | - | 16 | TRBV27 | TGTGCCAGCTCCTCCCTACTAGCGAAGAGCACAGATACGCAGTATTTT | CASSSLLAKSTDTQYF
TRBJ1-2 | - | few | 12 | TRBV28 | TGTGCCAGCAGCCGTGGAGGGGCGGGCTACACCTTC | CASSRGGAGYTF
TRBJ1-2 | - | - | 12 | TRBV30 | TGTGCCTGGAGTGTCGGGGGCTATGGCTACACCTTC | CAWSVGGYGYTF
TRBJ2-1 | - | - | 12 | TRBV6-6 | TGTGCCAGCAGTTCCCTCGAGGGTGAGCAGTTCTTC | CASSSLEGEQFF
TRBJ1-3 | - | - | 17 | TRBV1 | TGCACCAGCAGCCACAGGGGGGGGGCCCCCTCTGGAAACACCATATATTTT | CTSSHRGGAPSGNTIYF